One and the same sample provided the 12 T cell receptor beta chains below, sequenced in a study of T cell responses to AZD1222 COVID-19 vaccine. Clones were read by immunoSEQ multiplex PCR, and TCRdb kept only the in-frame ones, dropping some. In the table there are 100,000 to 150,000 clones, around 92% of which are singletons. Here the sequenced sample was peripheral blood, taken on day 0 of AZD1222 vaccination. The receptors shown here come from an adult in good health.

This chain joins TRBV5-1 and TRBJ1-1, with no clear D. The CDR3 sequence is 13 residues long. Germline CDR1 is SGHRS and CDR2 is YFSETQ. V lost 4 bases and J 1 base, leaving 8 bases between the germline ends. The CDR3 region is CASSEDPNTEAFF. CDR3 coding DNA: TGCGCCAGCAGCGAAGACCCGAACACTGAAGCTTTCTTT.

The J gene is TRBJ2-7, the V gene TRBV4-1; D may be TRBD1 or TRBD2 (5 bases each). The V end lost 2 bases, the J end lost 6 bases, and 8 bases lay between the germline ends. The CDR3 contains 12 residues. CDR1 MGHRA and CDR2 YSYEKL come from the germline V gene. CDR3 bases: TGCGCCAGCAGCCAACTTGGGGGCGAGCAGTACTTC. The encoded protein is CASSQLGGEQYF.

Here the CDR3 reads CASSQALGVDRNTIYF. The CDR3 nucleotides read TGCGCCAGCAGCCAAGCCCTTGGGGTTGACAGAAACACCATATATTTT. The chain couples TRBV4-3 to TRBJ1-3; D uncertain. Germline CDR1 is LGHNA and CDR2 is YSLEER. This CDR3 has 16 amino acids. Trimming cost V 1 base and J 5 bases, with 15 bases left between them.

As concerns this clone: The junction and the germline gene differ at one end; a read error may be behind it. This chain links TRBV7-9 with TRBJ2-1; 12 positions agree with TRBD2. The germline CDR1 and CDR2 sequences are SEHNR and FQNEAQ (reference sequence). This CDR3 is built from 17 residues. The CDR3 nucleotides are TGTGCCAGCAGCGTAGCGGGACTAGCGGGTGAATACAATGAGCAGTTCTTC. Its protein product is CASSVAGLAGEYNEQFF.

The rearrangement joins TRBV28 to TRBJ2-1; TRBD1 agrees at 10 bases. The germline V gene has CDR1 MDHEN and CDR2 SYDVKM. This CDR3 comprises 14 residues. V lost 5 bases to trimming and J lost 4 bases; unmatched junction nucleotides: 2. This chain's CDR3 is CASSPGQGYNEQFF. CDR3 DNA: TGTGCCAGCAGTCCGGGACAGGGGTACAATGAGCAGTTCTTC.

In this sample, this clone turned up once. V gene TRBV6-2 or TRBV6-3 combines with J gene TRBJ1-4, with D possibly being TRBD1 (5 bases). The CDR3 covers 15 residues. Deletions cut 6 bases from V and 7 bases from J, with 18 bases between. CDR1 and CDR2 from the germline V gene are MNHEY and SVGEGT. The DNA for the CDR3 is TGTGCCAGCAGCCCCCTCCTCGACAGCATTGAAAAACTGTTTTTT. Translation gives CASSPLLDSIEKLFF.

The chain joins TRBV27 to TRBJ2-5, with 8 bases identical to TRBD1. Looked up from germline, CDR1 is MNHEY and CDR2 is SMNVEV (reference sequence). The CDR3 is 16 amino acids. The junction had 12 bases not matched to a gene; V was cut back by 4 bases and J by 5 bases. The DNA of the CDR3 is TGTGCCAGCAGTTACAGGCCGCAGGGGGCGCGGGAGACCCAGTACTTC. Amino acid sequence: CASSYRPQGARETQYF.

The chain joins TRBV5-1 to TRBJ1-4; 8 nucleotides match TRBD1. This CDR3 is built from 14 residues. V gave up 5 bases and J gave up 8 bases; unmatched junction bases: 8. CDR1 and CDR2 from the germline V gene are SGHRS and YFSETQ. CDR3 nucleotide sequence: TGCGCCAGCAGTCGGACAGGGACCAAGGAAAAACTGTTTTTT. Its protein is CASSRTGTKEKLFF.

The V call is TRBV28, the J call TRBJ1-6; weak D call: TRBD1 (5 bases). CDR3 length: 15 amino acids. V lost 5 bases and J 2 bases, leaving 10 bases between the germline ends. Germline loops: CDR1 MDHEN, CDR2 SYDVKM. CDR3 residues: CASSNGDPYNSPLHF. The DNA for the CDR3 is TGTGCCAGCAGTAACGGGGACCCCTATAATTCACCCCTCCACTTT.

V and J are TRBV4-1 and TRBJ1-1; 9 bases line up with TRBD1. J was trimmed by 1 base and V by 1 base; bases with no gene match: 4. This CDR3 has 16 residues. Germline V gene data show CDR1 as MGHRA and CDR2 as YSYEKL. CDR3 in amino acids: CASSQGGTGTNTEAFF. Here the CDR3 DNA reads TGCGCCAGCAGCCAAGGGGGGACAGGGACGAACACTGAAGCTTTCTTT.

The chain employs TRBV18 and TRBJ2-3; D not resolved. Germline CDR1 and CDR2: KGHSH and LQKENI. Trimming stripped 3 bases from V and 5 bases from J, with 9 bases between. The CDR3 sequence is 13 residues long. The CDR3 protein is CASSPRAQDTQYF. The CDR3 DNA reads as TGTGCCAGCTCACCTCGGGCCCAAGATACGCAGTATTTT.

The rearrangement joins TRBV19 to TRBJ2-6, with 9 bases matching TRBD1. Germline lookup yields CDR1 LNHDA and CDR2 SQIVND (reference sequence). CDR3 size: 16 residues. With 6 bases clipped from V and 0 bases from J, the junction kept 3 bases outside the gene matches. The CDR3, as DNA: TGTGCCAGTAGAGACAGGGGGAGCTCTGGGGCCAACGTCCTGACTTTC. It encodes CASRDRGSSGANVLTF.